The following is a T cell receptor beta chain sequence with its context. A much bigger clone sits one base away, suggesting this may be a read error. TCRdb ran MiXCR on the PCR reads and lists one entry per CDR3 protein. The profile shows about 640,000 distinct CDR3 sequences, less than 20% of them singletons. This CDR3 contains 15 residues. The V gene's germline CDR1 is MNHEY and CDR2 SVGAGI. The V and J ends lost 0 bases and 14 bases respectively, with 19 bases between them. This entry is derived from a study of molecular identifiers for immune sequencing clone quantification. Naive CD8 T cells underwent sorting with the CD8+CD4-CCR7+CD45RA+ definition.

The chain uses TRBV6-5 and TRBJ1-4, with D possibly matching TRBD1 (5 bases). The origin of this receptor is a human donor in good health. Some libraries in this study had Jurkat cell RNA spiked in. Sample: naive CD8+ T cells from blood, with Jurkat cell RNA spiked in. Subset denoted: FACS-sorted CD8+CD4-CCR7+CD45RA+ naive T cells. The CDR3 DNA reads TGTGCCAGCAGTTACTCCCCCCGGGACTATGATCACCTGTTTTTT. Encoded protein: CASSYSPRDYDHLFF.